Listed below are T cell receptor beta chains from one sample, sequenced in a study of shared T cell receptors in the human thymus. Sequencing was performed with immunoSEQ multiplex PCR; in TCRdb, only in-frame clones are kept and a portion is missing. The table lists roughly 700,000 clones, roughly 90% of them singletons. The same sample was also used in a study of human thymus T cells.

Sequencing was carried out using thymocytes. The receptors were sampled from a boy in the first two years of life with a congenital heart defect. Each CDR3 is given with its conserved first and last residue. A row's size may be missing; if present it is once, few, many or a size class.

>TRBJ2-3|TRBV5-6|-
CASSKRDSAHPASTDTQYF
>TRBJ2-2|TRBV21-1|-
CASRSRTSGRIGTGELFF
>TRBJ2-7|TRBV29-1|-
CSVDTPYYEQYF
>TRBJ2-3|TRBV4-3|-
CASSQEGRPDTQYF
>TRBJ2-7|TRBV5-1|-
CASSLEQGLGEQYF
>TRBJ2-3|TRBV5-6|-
CASSSDLASTDTQYF
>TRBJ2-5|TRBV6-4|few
CASSDFGTSGPSGTQYF
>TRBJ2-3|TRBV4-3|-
CASSRVLSSGLAGLTDTQYF
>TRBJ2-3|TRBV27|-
CASSWSGRARGDTQYF
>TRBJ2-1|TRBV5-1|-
CASSLAVSPPYNEQFF
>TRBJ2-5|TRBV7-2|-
CASSPKVTEGETQYF
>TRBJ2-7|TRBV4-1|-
CASSPGAGPSYEQYF
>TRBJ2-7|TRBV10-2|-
CASSGGDLYYEQYF
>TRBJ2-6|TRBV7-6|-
CASSHRTGSGANVLTF
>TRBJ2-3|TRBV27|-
CASSQPFSGARTDTQYF
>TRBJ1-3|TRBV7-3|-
CASSLTPGTGGDSGNTIYF
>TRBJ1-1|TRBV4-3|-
CASSQTRLGEGTEAFF
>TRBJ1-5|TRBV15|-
CATSSVNTGTWRDQPQHF
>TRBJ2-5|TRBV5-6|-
CASSLEIRETQYF
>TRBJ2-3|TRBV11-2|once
CASSLGPRDRGPRDTQYF